The 2 T cell receptor beta chains presented below share a single source sample, sequenced in a study of T cell repertoires in cytomegalovirus infection. These receptors' targets are unknown. MiXCR, applied by TCRdb to the reads, yields one record per CDR3 protein. The sample records tens of thousands of distinct CDR3 sequences, approximately 30% being singletons. Sample: CD8+ T cells from cultured PBMCs, taken from culture after CMV antigen stimulation. The origin of the receptors is a human donor in good health (CMV status not recorded). Some clones in this sample may be carry-over from other donors' samples.

This chain joins TRBV7-9 and TRBJ2-2, with 11 nucleotides matching TRBD1. This CDR3 is built from 15 residues. Germline V gives CDR1 SEHNR, CDR2 FQNEAQ (reference sequence). Trimming at V came to 5 bases and at J to 7 bases, leaving 6 bases not matched to a gene. The CDR3 DNA reads TGTGCCAGCAGCCCGGACAGGGGGCTTAGCGGGGAGCTGTTTTTT. Protein sequence: CASSPDRGLSGELFF.

V and J are TRBV4-3 and TRBJ2-1; possible D gene TRBD1, 6 bases. Germline loops: CDR1 LGHNA, CDR2 YSLEER. Trimming stripped 2 bases from V and 9 bases from J, with 14 bases between. The CDR3 length is 14 residues. CDR3 nucleotide sequence: TGCGCCAGCAGCCAAATCAACAGGGTTGGTGAGCAGTTCTTC. Translating gives CASSQINRVGEQFF.